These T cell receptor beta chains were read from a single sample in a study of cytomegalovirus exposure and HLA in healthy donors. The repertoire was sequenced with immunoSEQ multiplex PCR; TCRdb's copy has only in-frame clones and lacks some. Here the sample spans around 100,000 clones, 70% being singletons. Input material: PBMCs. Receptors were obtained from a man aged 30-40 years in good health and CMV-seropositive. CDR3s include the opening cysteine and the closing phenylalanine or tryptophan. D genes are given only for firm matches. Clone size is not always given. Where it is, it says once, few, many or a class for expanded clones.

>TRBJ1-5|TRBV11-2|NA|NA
TGTGCCAGCAGCCTTAGGGGGGGCAGGCAGCCCCAGCATTTT
CASSLRGGRQPQHF
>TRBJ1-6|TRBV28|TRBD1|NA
TGTGCCAGCAGTCCCCGGACAGGGCCTAATTCACCCCTCCACTTT
CASSPRTGPNSPLHF
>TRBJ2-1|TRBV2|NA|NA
TGTGCCAGCAGTGAGCGGGCCTACAATGAGCAGTTCTTC
CASSERAYNEQFF
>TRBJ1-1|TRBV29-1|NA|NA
TGCAGCGTTGGAGGCACTGAAGCTTTCTTT
CSVGGTEAFF
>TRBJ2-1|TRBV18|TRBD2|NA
TGTGCCAGCTCACCGGTTGAGCGGGGTGCCTACAATGAGCAGTTCTTC
CASSPVERGAYNEQFF
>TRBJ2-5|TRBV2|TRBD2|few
TGTGCCAGCAGTGAACTAGCGGGGGGTGTAAAGACCCAGTACTTC
CASSELAGGVKTQYF
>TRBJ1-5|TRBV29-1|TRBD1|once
TGCAGCGCCCGGACAGGGGACAATCAGCCCCAGCATTTT
CSARTGDNQPQHF
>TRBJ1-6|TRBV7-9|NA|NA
TGTGCCAGCAGCCCTCTCCTGGGGGCCTCCTATAATTCACCCCTCCACTTT
CASSPLLGASYNSPLHF
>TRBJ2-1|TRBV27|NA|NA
TGTGCCAGCAGTTTACAGGGCCCGGTCGATGAGCAGTTCTTC
CASSLQGPVDEQFF
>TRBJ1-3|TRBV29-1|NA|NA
TGCAGCGTCGAAACTAGGAGCCGGAACTCTGGAAACACCATATATTTT
CSVETRSRNSGNTIYF
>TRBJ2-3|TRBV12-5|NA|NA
TGTGCTAGTGGTTTGGTGCCCAGTGCAGATACGCAGTATTTT
CASGLVPSADTQYF
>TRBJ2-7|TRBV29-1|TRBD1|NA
TGCAGCGTTGCAATACAGGGGTACGAGCAGTACTTC
CSVAIQGYEQYF
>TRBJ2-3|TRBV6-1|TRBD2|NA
TGTGCCAGCAGTGAAGCCACTCTAGGAGCGGGAGGAAGCACAGATACGCAGTATTTT
CASSEATLGAGGSTDTQYF
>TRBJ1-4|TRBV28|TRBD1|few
TGTGCCAGCAGTCCACCGGGACAGGGGAATGAAAAACTGTTTTTT
CASSPPGQGNEKLFF
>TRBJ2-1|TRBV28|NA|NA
TGTGCCAGCAGCTCTCGACCCCTGCTCGGGAATGAGCAGTTCTTC
CASSSRPLLGNEQFF
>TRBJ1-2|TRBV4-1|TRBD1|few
TGCGCCAGCAGCCAACTCCGGACAGGGGCGCTCTACACCTTC
CASSQLRTGALYTF
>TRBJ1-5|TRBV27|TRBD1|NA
TGTGCCAGCAGCCCACAGGGGGAAAATCAGCCCCAGCATTTT
CASSPQGENQPQHF
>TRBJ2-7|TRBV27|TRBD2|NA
TGTGCCAGCAGTTTATATTTGGGGGGGGGCTCCTACGAGCAGTACTTC
CASSLYLGGGSYEQYF
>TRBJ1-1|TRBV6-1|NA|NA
TGTGCCAGCAGTGAAGCTTGGCAGCCTAGCACTGAAGCTTTCTTT
CASSEAWQPSTEAFF
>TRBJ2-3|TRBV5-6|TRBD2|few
TGTGCCAGCAGCCGGAGGCTAGCGGGGCGCACAGATACGCAGTATTTT
CASSRRLAGRTDTQYF
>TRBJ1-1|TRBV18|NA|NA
TGTGCCAGCTCACCAGGACAGAAACTGAACACTGAAGCTTTCTTT
CASSPGQKLNTEAFF
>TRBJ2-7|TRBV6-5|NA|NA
TGTGCCAGCAGTTACTCGACCAGGCTCCTTTCCTACGAGCAGTACTTC
CASSYSTRLLSYEQYF
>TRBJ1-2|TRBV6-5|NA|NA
TGTGCCAGCAACCAGGGGCCCCGTGGCTACACCTTC
CASNQGPRGYTF
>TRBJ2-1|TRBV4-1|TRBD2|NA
TGCGCCAGCAGCCAATTGGTTGCTACTAGCGGGGATTACAATGAGCAGTTCTTC
CASSQLVATSGDYNEQFF
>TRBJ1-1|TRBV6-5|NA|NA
TGTGCCAGCAGTTACTCGTTGGGAGGGCTGGCTTTCTTT
CASSYSLGGLAFF
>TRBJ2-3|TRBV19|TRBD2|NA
TGTGCCAGTAGTCGTGCTCCGGGACTAGCGGGAAAAGATACGCAGTATTTT
CASSRAPGLAGKDTQYF
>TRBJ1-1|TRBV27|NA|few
TGTGCCAGCAGTTTATTCCCCCGGAGGGGCACAATGAACACTGAAGCTTTCTTT
CASSLFPRRGTMNTEAFF
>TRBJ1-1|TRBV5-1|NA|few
TGCGCCAGCAGCTCAGGGCAGGGAGGAATGAACACTGAAGCTTTCTTT
CASSSGQGGMNTEAFF
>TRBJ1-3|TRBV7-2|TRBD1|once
TGTGCCAGCAGCAGAGGGGGCGACGGAAACACCATATATTTT
CASSRGGDGNTIYF
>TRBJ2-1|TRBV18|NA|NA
TGTGCCAGCTCACCCCGAGGTAGCGGTAACAATGAGCAGTTCTTC
CASSPRGSGNNEQFF
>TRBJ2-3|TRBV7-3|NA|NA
TGTGCCAGCAGCTTAGGCCGGGCAGATACGCAGTATTTT
CASSLGRADTQYF
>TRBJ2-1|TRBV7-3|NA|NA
TGTGCCAGCAGCCAGAATTCCGGAGGGGTAGAAAATGAGCAGTTCTTC
CASSQNSGGVENEQFF
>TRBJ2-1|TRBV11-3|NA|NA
TGTGCCAGCAGCTTGGGGCTCCCCTGGGGCAGCGAGAAGGACAATGAGCAGTTCTTC
CASSLGLPWGSEKDNEQFF
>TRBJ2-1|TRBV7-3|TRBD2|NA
TGTGCCAGCAGCCCGACCGGGACTAGCGGGGTAAATGAGCAGTTCTTC
CASSPTGTSGVNEQFF
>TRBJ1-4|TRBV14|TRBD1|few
TGTGCCAGCAGCCATAGGACAGGGAGCGATGAAAAACTGTTTTTT
CASSHRTGSDEKLFF
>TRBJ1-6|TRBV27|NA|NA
TGTGCCAGCAGTTTCCGGAGGAATTCACCCCTCCACTTT
CASSFRRNSPLHF
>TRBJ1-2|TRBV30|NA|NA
TGTGCCTGGATCACATCGGGGTTCAACTATGGCTACACCTTC
CAWITSGFNYGYTF
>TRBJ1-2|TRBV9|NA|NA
TGTGCCAGCAGCGTAGACCAGGGTGGCTACACCTTC
CASSVDQGGYTF
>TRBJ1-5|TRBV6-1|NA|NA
TGTGCCAGCAGTGAAGGGGGGGGCAATCAGCCCCAGCATTTT
CASSEGGGNQPQHF
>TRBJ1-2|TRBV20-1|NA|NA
TGCAGTGCCACGGGACTCTATGGCTACACCTTC
CSATGLYGYTF
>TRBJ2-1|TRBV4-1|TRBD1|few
TGCGCCAGCAGCCAATCGAAAGGGGACAGGGGGCGCGATGAGCAGTTCTTC
CASSQSKGDRGRDEQFF
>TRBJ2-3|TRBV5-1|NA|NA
TGCGCCAGCAGCTTGATGAGGGCAGATACGCAGTATTTT
CASSLMRADTQYF
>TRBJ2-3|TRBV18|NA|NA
TGTGCCAGCTCACCGAGACAAGCATTCACAGATACGCAGTATTTT
CASSPRQAFTDTQYF
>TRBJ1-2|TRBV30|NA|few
TGTGCCTGGAGTGTACAGGGAAGCGTAAACTATGGCTACACCTTC
CAWSVQGSVNYGYTF
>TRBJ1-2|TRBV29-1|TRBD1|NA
TGCAGCGTTCTAGCCGAGGACAGGGGAGACTATGGCTACACCTTT
CSVLAEDRGDYGYTF
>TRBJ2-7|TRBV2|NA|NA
TGTGCCAGCACCGAGACAGCTCTCTCCTACGAGCAGTACTTC
CASTETALSYEQYF